This record looks at one T cell receptor beta chain sequence and its context. What it binds is not known. The data were obtained in a study of T cell responses to AZD1222 COVID-19 vaccine. Study information: Second-dose schedules of about 4 or about 12 weeks were combined. Study-level findings and limits: At 160-218 and 743-854, vaccine-associated CD4 TCRs were dominant, and they spanned spike.

Clones were read by immunoSEQ multiplex PCR, and TCRdb kept only the in-frame ones, dropping some. Here the sample spans under 85,000 clones, approximately 90% being singletons. CDR1 LGHNA and CDR2 YNFKEQ come from the germline V gene. Trimming cost V 3 bases and J 1 base, with 9 bases left between them. This CDR3 region has 14 residues. The rearrangement uses TRBV4-2 and TRBJ1-1; D is unresolved. Sequencing used peripheral blood, obtained on day 0 of AZD1222 vaccination. The receptor was derived from an adult in good health. The CDR3 coding sequence is TGTGCCAGCAGCCAGGGCGGATCGAACACTGAAGCTTTCTTT. It yields the protein CASSQGGSNTEAFF.